These 28 T cell receptor beta chains share one sample of origin, sequenced in a study of T-cell memory formation after mild COVID-19. TCRdb recomputed calls from the 5' RACE reads with MiXCR, one row per CDR3 protein. The sample comprises roughly 200,000 distinct CDR3 sequences, around 20% of which are singletons, and 2.4% rests with the top ten. Sequences were obtained from PBMCs or a T cell subset sorted from them (not recorded which). The receptors here all came from an adult woman who had mild COVID-19 (a few samples of this study predate the infection). Cell type and time point are not known.

In this sample, this clonotype turned up many times. The chain is built from TRBV9 and TRBJ2-3; possible D gene TRBD2, 6 bases. CDR1 is SGDLS and CDR2 is YYNGEE in the germline V gene. V was pared by 3 bases and J by 3 bases, with 20 bases between. CDR3 length: 17 amino acids. The CDR3 protein is CASSGRLGLLSTDTQYF. CDR3 sequence (DNA): TGTGCCAGCAGCGGACGACTGGGACTCCTGAGTACAGATACGCAGTATTTT.

The V gene is TRBV10-3, the J gene TRBJ1-1, with 10 bases fitting TRBD1. CDR1 and CDR2 from the germline V gene are ENHRY and SYGVKD. The J segment lost 4 bases and the V segment lost 8 bases, leaving 7 bases of the junction unmatched. The CDR3 consists of 14 residues. The CDR3 is CAIGQGVGGTEAFF. CDR3 coding DNA: TGTGCCATCGGACAGGGGGTAGGGGGCACTGAAGCTTTCTTT.

The chain couples TRBV24-1 to TRBJ2-5; TRBD1 is a possible D gene (7 bases). With 6 bases removed from V and 5 bases from J, the gap between germline ends came to 15 bases. CDR1 is KGHDR and CDR2 is SFDVKD in the germline V gene. The CDR3 is 14 residues long. The CDR3 reads CATSRTGGKETQYF. The CDR3 nucleotides read TGTGCCACCAGTAGGACAGGAGGGAAGGAGACCCAGTACTTC.

This clonotype was detected a few times. This chain joins TRBV7-9 and TRBJ2-7; 7 positions agree with TRBD1. The CDR3 loop spans 13 amino acids. The V gene's germline CDR1 is SEHNR and CDR2 FQNEAQ (reference sequence). J gave up 5 bases and V 5 bases, and 6 bases lay outside the gene matches. CDR3 coding DNA: TGTGCCAGCAGCCCGACAGGGATCAACGAGCAGTACTTC. It translates to CASSPTGINEQYF.

The chain combines TRBV20-1 with TRBJ1-4, with D possibly TRBD1 on 6 matching bases. Trimming removed 4 bases at V and 8 bases at J, with 20 bases between. The germline gives CDR1 DFQATT, CDR2 SNEGSKA (reference sequence). This CDR3 is built from 15 residues. DNA of the CDR3: TGCAGTGCTATACCCCTCTCGGGGGGCTGGGAAAAACTGTTTTTT. Protein: CSAIPLSGGWEKLFF.

This clonotype showed up many times. The V gene is TRBV5-5, the J gene TRBJ2-7; 9 nucleotides agree with TRBD2. With 5 bases clipped from V and 3 bases from J, the junction kept 6 bases outside the gene matches. CDR3 length: 14 amino acids. Germline V gives CDR1 SGHKS, CDR2 YYEKEE (reference sequence). CDR3 coding DNA: TGTGCCAGCAGTCTGGCTAGCGGGGACTACGAGCAGTACTTC. This translates into CASSLASGDYEQYF.

A few counts support this clonotype. The chain employs TRBV29-1 and TRBJ2-7; 9 bases fit TRBD1. The trim removed 7 bases at V and 11 bases at J, leaving 9 bases unmatched. The CDR3 consists of 11 residues. CDR1 SQVTM and CDR2 ANQGSEA come from the germline V gene. DNA of the CDR3: TGCAGCGCCGGTGGACAGGGGAGGGAGTACTTC. Its translation: CSAGGQGREYF.

The chain couples TRBV29-1 to TRBJ1-1; TRBD1 might be the D (6 bases). The CDR3 has 13 amino acids. CDR1 and CDR2 from the germline V gene are SQVTM and ANQGSEA. The ends were cut back, 6 bases at V and 5 bases at J, with 16 bases in the middle. This chain's CDR3 is CSVSTGSGTEAFF. The CDR3 DNA reads TGCAGCGTGTCAACAGGGAGTGGGACTGAAGCTTTCTTT.

This clonotype turned up a few times. The rearrangement joins TRBV9 to TRBJ2-5; D ambiguous. V lost 0 bases and J 5 bases, leaving 11 bases between the germline ends. In germline, CDR1 is SGDLS, CDR2 YYNGEE. The CDR3 has 14 residues. The CDR3 DNA reads as TGTGCCAGCAGCGTAGCCTCGCGGCCGGAGACCCAGTACTTC. Amino acids: CASSVASRPETQYF.

The rearrangement joins TRBV7-9 to TRBJ1-1; 7 nucleotides align to TRBD1. This CDR3 region has 14 residues. Germline loops: CDR1 SEHNR, CDR2 FQNEAQ (reference sequence). V was pared by 3 bases and J by 4 bases, with 5 bases of the junction left unmatched. For the CDR3, the DNA is TGTGCCAGCAGCTTGGGACAGCACTCCACTGAAGCTTTCTTT. Its translation: CASSLGQHSTEAFF.

The chain links TRBV7-9 to TRBJ2-5, with D possibly matching TRBD1 (5 bases). CDR1 is SEHNR, CDR2 FQNEAQ, per germline (reference sequence). V shed 2 bases and J shed 2 bases, with 12 bases lying between them. CDR3 length: 15 residues. The CDR3 loop reads CASSLLDRRQETQYF. DNA of the CDR3: TGTGCCAGCAGCTTACTAGACAGAAGGCAAGAGACCCAGTACTTC.

V gene TRBV6-6 combines with J gene TRBJ2-7; a possible D gene is TRBD2 (6 bases). Trimming left V 2 bases short and J 4 bases short, with 12 bases between. Germline V CDR1 and CDR2: MNHNY, SVGAGI (reference sequence). The CDR3 extends over 14 amino acids. In DNA, the CDR3 is TGTGCCAGCAGTTACGGCGGGAAATCTTACGAGCAGTACTTC. Its translation is CASSYGGKSYEQYF.

This clonotype has a handful of counts. The chain couples TRBV20-1 to TRBJ2-7; D may be TRBD1 (6 bases). The germline gives CDR1 DFQATT, CDR2 SNEGSKA (reference sequence). This CDR3 region has 12 residues. The V and J ends lost 4 bases and 3 bases respectively, with 10 bases between them. The CDR3, as DNA: TGCAGTGCTAAGGGGGTTAACTACGAGCAGTACTTC. Its translation is CSAKGVNYEQYF.

Only a few counts were recorded for this clonotype. This rearrangement joins TRBV2 to TRBJ1-5; a possible D gene is TRBD1 (5 bases). CDR1 is SNHLY and CDR2 is FYNNEI in the germline V gene. The CDR3 has 13 residues. Trimming took off 5 bases at V and 7 bases at J, with 12 bases between the two ends. The CDR3 bases are TGTGCCAGCAGTACGGGGGGGGAGCAGCCCCAGCATTTT. It encodes CASSTGGEQPQHF.

The CDR3 protein is CASSLGSGTSGARTQYF. The CDR3 DNA follows: TGTGCCAGCAGCTTAGGTTCGGGGACTAGCGGGGCCCGGACCCAGTACTTC. This chain uses TRBV7-2 with TRBJ2-5, with 13 bases fitting TRBD2. The CDR3 totals 17 residues. Unmatched junction bases numbered 9, after V lost 1 base and J lost 7 bases. Looked up from germline, CDR1 is SGHTA and CDR2 is FQGNSA.

V and J are TRBV5-1 and TRBJ1-2; D is possibly TRBD1 (6 bases). This CDR3 spans 15 amino acids. Germline V CDR1 and CDR2: SGHRS, YFSETQ. V lost 4 bases, J lost 2 bases, and 15 bases lay in between. The DNA of the CDR3 is TGCGCCAGCAGCGTATCCCTCGGGACAAACTATGGCTACACCTTC. Translated, it gives CASSVSLGTNYGYTF.

As DNA, the CDR3 is TGTGCCATCAGGGGAGGACAGGGGGGCTACGAGCAGTACTTC. Its translation: CAIRGGQGGYEQYF. The chain links TRBV10-3 to TRBJ2-7; 10 nucleotides match TRBD1. J lost 3 bases, V lost 6 bases, and 5 bases had no gene match. CDR1 is ENHRY, CDR2 SYGVKD, per germline. This CDR3 spans 14 amino acids.

This clonotype has a count of ten or more. The chain carries TRBV7-9 and TRBJ1-5; 7 nucleotides agree with TRBD1. The CDR3 totals 14 residues. Germline trimming cut 6 bases from V and 2 bases from J; bases unmatched to any gene: 4. CDR1 is SEHNR, CDR2 FQNEAQ, per germline (reference sequence). CDR3 residues: CASSLGTGNQPQHF. CDR3 bases: TGTGCCAGCAGTTTGGGGACAGGCAATCAGCCCCAGCATTTT. The full variable domain, rest sourced from reference TRBV7-9 and TRBJ1-5, is DTGVSQNPRHKITKRGQNVTFRCDPISEHNRLYWYRQTLGQGPEFLTYFQNEAQLEKSRLLSDRFSAERPKGSFSTLEIQRTEQGDSAMYLCASSLGTGNQPQHFGDGTRLSIL.

The chain has TRBV6-5 and TRBJ1-2, with TRBD1 identical over 10 bases. CDR3 size: 17 residues. Trimming cost V 6 bases and J 5 bases; bases outside gene matches: 15. Germline assignment: CDR1 MNHEY and CDR2 SVGAGI. The CDR3 region has the DNA TGTGCCAGCAGACACGACAGGGGGCCCCTAGCTCCTTATGGCTACACCTTC. Its protein is CASRHDRGPLAPYGYTF.

The chain joins TRBV28 to TRBJ2-7; 8 positions agree with TRBD2. The ends lost 3 bases at V and 0 bases at J; junction bases unmatched: 4. Germline V gene sequence: CDR1 MDHEN, CDR2 SYDVKM. The CDR3 loop spans 15 amino acids. The CDR3 region is CASSFGGGSSYEQYF. CDR3 sequence (DNA): TGTGCCAGCAGTTTCGGCGGGGGGAGCTCCTACGAGCAGTACTTC.

The V call is TRBV21-1, the J call TRBJ2-7. TRBV21-1 is a pseudogene locus. The CDR3 is 13 residues long. CDR3 DNA: TGTGCCAGCAGCAAATTGGGGTTCTACGAGCAGTACTTC. Translated: CASSKLGFYEQYF.

This clonotype appeared many times. The chain links TRBV12-3 or TRBV12-4 to TRBJ1-2; D unresolved. The CDR3 extends over 14 amino acids. V was trimmed by 3 bases and J by 8 bases, leaving 16 bases between them. CDR3 amino acids: CASSFLGGRSGYTF. CDR3 nucleotides: TGTGCCAGCAGTTTTCTGGGCGGGCGAAGCGGCTACACCTTC.

This chain uses TRBV28 with TRBJ2-4; D gene ambiguous. The CDR3 runs to 13 residues. Trimming took 8 bases from V and 3 from J, leaving 11 bases between them. CDR1 and CDR2 from the germline V gene are MDHEN and SYDVKM. The CDR3 DNA reads as TGTGCCAGCTTTGGGGTTGTCAAAAACATTCAGTACTTC. This gives the protein CASFGVVKNIQYF.

The CDR3: CAWSRTGFLAIYGYTF. CDR3 coding DNA: TGTGCCTGGAGTAGAACAGGGTTCCTAGCTATTTACGGCTACACCTTC. The chain has TRBV30 and TRBJ1-2, with a weak D call TRBD1 (6 bases). CDR1 is GTSNPN, CDR2 SVGIG, per germline (reference sequence). The CDR3 extends over 16 amino acids. V gave up 2 bases and J gave up 8 bases, with 24 bases separating them.

The rearrangement links TRBV28 to TRBJ1-1; a weak D match, TRBD1 (6 bases). The CDR3 spans 14 residues. CDR1 MDHEN and CDR2 SYDVKM come from the germline V gene. The V end lost 7 bases, the J end lost 4 bases, and 16 bases lay between the germline ends. The CDR3: CASIMLTGFTEAFF. In DNA, the CDR3 is TGTGCCAGCATTATGCTCACAGGGTTCACTGAAGCTTTCTTT.

This clonotype came up a few times. The V gene is TRBV12-3 or TRBV12-4, the J gene TRBJ2-4; TRBD2 matches at 8 bases. V was clipped by 5 bases and J by 0 bases; unmatched bases: 9. The CDR3 runs 17 residues. The CDR3 spells CASSVFTSGLAKNIQYF. The CDR3 DNA reads as TGTGCCAGCAGTGTATTTACTAGCGGCCTAGCCAAAAACATTCAGTACTTC.

This chain joins TRBV12-3 or TRBV12-4 and TRBJ2-1; 9 positions match TRBD2. The CDR3 covers 20 residues. V was clipped by 1 base and J by 4 bases; unmatched bases: 17. CDR3 sequence reads: CASSLVIRGLAGTSYNEQFF. The CDR3 DNA follows: TGTGCCAGCAGTTTAGTAATTAGGGGGCTAGCGGGGACCTCGTACAATGAGCAGTTCTTC.

This clonotype has just a few counts. This sequence joins TRBV5-1 and TRBJ1-1; D is uncertain. The CDR3 has 13 residues. Germline values: CDR1 SGHRS, CDR2 YFSETQ. V was clipped by 5 bases and J by 0 bases, with 8 bases between them. In nucleotides, the CDR3 is TGCGCCAGCAGGTTTGTCATGAACACTGAAGCTTTCTTT. This codes for CASRFVMNTEAFF.